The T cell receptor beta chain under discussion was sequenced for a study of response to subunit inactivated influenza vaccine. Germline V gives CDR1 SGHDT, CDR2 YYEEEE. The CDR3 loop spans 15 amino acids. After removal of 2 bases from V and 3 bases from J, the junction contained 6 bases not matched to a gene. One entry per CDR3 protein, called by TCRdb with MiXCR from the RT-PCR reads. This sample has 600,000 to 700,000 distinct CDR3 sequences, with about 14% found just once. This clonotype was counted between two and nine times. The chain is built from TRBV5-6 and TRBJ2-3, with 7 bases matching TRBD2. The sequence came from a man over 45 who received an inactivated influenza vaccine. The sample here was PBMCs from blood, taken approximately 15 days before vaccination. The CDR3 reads CASSFREGQTDTQYF. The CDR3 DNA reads TGTGCCAGCAGCTTTAGGGAGGGCCAAACAGATACGCAGTATTTT. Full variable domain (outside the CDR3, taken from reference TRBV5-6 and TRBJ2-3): DAGVTQSPTHLIKTRGQQVTLRCSPKSGHDTVSWYQQALGQGPQFIFQYYEEEERQRGNFPDRFSGHQFPNYSSELNVNALLLGDSALYLCASSFREGQTDTQYFGPGTRLTVL.